The 19 T cell receptor beta chains reported below all come from one sample, sequenced in a study of cytomegalovirus exposure and HLA in healthy donors. Vbeta (60) and Jbeta (13) primers were used in the PCR. Some clones are missing from TCRdb's copy, which holds only in-frame ones; the method was immunoSEQ multiplex PCR. The sample totals around 37,000 clones; its top ten clones hold about 6.2%. Sequencing was done on a sample of PBMCs. The receptors here all came from a human donor in good health.

This rearrangement joins TRBV11-2 to TRBJ2-7, with 8 nucleotides matching TRBD1. Trimming removed 5 bases from V and 2 bases from J; junction bases left unmatched: 11. The CDR3 extends over 16 amino acids. From germline, CDR1 is SGHAT and CDR2 FQNNGV. CDR3 in DNA: TGTGCCAGCAGCCCTTTGGGTTGGACAGGGACCTACGAGCAGTACTTC. This gives the protein CASSPLGWTGTYEQYF.

In regard to this clone: A read error may produce the germline difference seen at one junction end. The chain joins TRBV30 to TRBJ2-1; possibly TRBD1 for D (5 bases). This CDR3 has 16 amino acids. Germline CDR1 reads GTSNPN; CDR2 reads SVGIG (reference sequence). CDR3 in DNA: TGTGCCTGGAGAAGAGATGGGGCCAGCTCCGACAATGAGCAGTTCTTC. Translating it yields CAWRRDGASSDNEQFF.

About this clone: One end of the junction fails to match germline, which may point to a read error. The chain combines TRBV7-9 with TRBJ2-5, with D uncertain. From germline, CDR1 is SEHNR and CDR2 FQNEAQ (reference sequence). The CDR3 loop spans 13 amino acids. The CDR3 nucleotides are TGTGCCAGCAACTTAGGCCTCGGGGAGACCCAGTACTTC. This encodes CASNLGLGETQYF.

J is TRBJ1-2 and V is TRBV2, with a possible D match to TRBD1 (5 bases). This CDR3 has 11 amino acids. V gave up 10 bases and J gave up 7 bases, with 13 bases separating them. CDR1 is SNHLY and CDR2 is FYNNEI in the germline V gene. For the CDR3, the DNA is TGTGCCACTCGGGGGGGAGCTGGCTACACCTTC. This sequence encodes CATRGGAGYTF. The full variable domain, completed using reference TRBV2 and TRBJ1-2, is EPEVTQTPSHQVTQMGQEVILRCVPISNHLYFYWYRQILGQKVEFLVSFYNNEISEKSEIFDDQFSVERPDGSNFTLKIRSTKLEDSAMYFCATRGGAGYTFGSGTRLTVV.

This chain uses TRBV6-1 with TRBJ1-1, with D unresolved. The CDR3 extends over 13 amino acids. V was pared by 2 bases and J by 1 base, with 5 bases between. CDR1 is MNHNS, CDR2 SASEGT, per germline. The CDR3 loop is CASSERENTEAFF. The DNA of the CDR3 is TGTGCCAGCAGTGAAAGAGAGAACACTGAAGCTTTCTTT.

This chain links TRBV19 with TRBJ1-5; a possible D gene is TRBD1 (5 bases). This CDR3 spans 14 amino acids. Germline CDR1 LNHDA, CDR2 SQIVND (reference sequence). V lost 6 bases and J lost 6, with 15 bases in between. This CDR3 reads CASRGLSGVQPQHF. For the CDR3, the DNA is TGTGCCAGTAGGGGACTATCGGGTGTTCAGCCCCAGCATTTT.

The J gene is TRBJ1-2, the V gene TRBV7-9; maybe TRBD1 (5 bases). This CDR3 comprises 13 residues. Germline assignment: CDR1 SEHNR and CDR2 FQNEAQ (reference sequence). V lost 0 bases to trimming and J lost 6 bases, with 8 bases between them. CDR3 DNA: TGTGCCAGCAGCTTAGCCGGGGGAGATGGCTACACCTTC. Translation gives CASSLAGGDGYTF.

The chain joins TRBV7-2 to TRBJ1-6; possible D gene TRBD1, 5 bases. The CDR3 consists of 12 residues. Germline loops: CDR1 SGHTA, CDR2 FQGNSA. The CDR3 here is CASSRTNSPLHF. CDR3 DNA: TGTGCGAGCTCCAGGACAAATTCACCCCTCCACTTT.

The chain combines TRBV6-1 with TRBJ1-1, with TRBD1 as a possible D gene (5 bases). The CDR3 spans 13 residues. Germline V gene lookup returns CDR1 MNHNS and CDR2 SASEGT. With 2 bases removed from V and 4 bases from J, the gap between germline ends came to 8 bases. In DNA, the CDR3 is TGTGCCAGCAGTGAATGGGGGGTCACTGAAGCTTTCTTT. Translation: CASSEWGVTEAFF.

The V and J genes are TRBV19 and TRBJ1-5; perhaps TRBD1 as D (6 bases). Per the germline V gene, CDR1 is LNHDA and CDR2 is SQIVND (reference sequence). V was pared by 7 bases and J by 3 bases, with 13 bases between. The CDR3 sequence is 14 residues long. Here the CDR3 reads CASKGVGNNQPQHF. Written as DNA, the CDR3 is TGTGCCAGTAAGGGGGTCGGGAACAATCAGCCCCAGCATTTT. The variable domain in full, completed from reference TRBV19 and TRBJ1-5, reads DGGITQSPKYLFRKEGQNVTLSCEQNLNHDAMYWYRQDPGQGLRLIYYSQIVNDFQKGDIAEGYSVSREKKESFPLTVTSAQKNPTAFYLCASKGVGNNQPQHFGDGTRLSIL.

The rearrangement uses TRBV28 and TRBJ2-7, with 8 bases lining up with TRBD2. The CDR3 spans 16 residues. Germline V gene data show CDR1 as MDHEN and CDR2 as SYDVKM. J was trimmed by 1 base and V by 7 bases; bases with no gene match: 12. CDR3 sequence: CASIPPGGGTSYEQYF. Written as DNA, the CDR3 is TGTGCCAGCATCCCCCCCGGGGGGGGGACATCCTACGAGCAGTACTTC.

This sequence joins TRBV9 and TRBJ2-3, with D uncertain. V was shortened by 0 bases and J by 0 bases, with 8 bases between the two germline ends. The CDR3 sequence is 15 residues long. Germline CDR1 reads SGDLS; CDR2 reads YYNGEE. CDR3 protein: CASSVVSTSTDTQYF. The CDR3 nucleotides are TGTGCCAGCAGCGTAGTATCAACTAGCACAGATACGCAGTATTTT.

The CDR3 loop is CASSQEEGRSPLHF. CDR3 nucleotides: TGCGCCAGCAGCCAAGAGGAGGGGAGGTCACCCCTCCACTTT. The chain uses TRBV4-1 and TRBJ1-6; D may be TRBD1 (5 bases). Germline V gene data show CDR1 as MGHRA and CDR2 as YSYEKL. This CDR3 comprises 14 residues. Trimming removed 0 bases from V and 10 bases from J, with 10 bases in between.

This chain links TRBV7-8 with TRBJ1-5, with no clear D. This CDR3 is 16 amino acids long. Trimming took 1 base from V and 1 from J, leaving 11 bases between them. Germline V CDR1 and CDR2: SGHVS, FQNEAQ. The CDR3 region has the DNA TGTGCCAGCAGCTTAGAGACACCCAGAAGCAATCAGCCCCAGCATTTT. This codes for CASSLETPRSNQPQHF.

CDR3 nucleotide sequence: TGTGCCTGGAGTGAGGGGACTTCAAAGATAAAAGAGACCCAGTACTTC. Protein product: CAWSEGTSKIKETQYF. The chain joins TRBV30 to TRBJ2-5, with D maybe TRBD2 (6 bases). This CDR3 is 16 amino acids long. V was trimmed by 1 base and J by 3 bases, leaving 18 bases between them. CDR1 is GTSNPN, CDR2 SVGIG, per germline (reference sequence). Full variable domain (missing parts from reference TRBV30 and TRBJ2-5): SQTIHQWPATLVQPVGSPLSLECTVEGTSNPNLYWYRQAAGRGLQLLFYSVGIGQISSEVPQNLSASRPQDRQFILSSKKLLLSDSGFYLCAWSEGTSKIKETQYFGPGTRLLVL.

The chain employs TRBV6-1 and TRBJ2-7; the D is unclear. V lost 7 bases to trimming and J lost 2 bases, with 9 bases between them. The CDR3 is 12 amino acids. The germline V gene has CDR1 MNHNS and CDR2 SASEGT. CDR3 coding DNA: TGTGCCAGCACCGAACGAGCCTACGAGCAGTACTTC. Protein: CASTERAYEQYF.

The chain combines TRBV28 with TRBJ1-3; 8 bases map to TRBD1. The CDR3 is 15 residues long. Unmatched junction bases numbered 5, after V lost 2 bases and J lost 5 bases. The germline CDR1 and CDR2 sequences are MDHEN and SYDVKM. The CDR3 is CASSLGQGYRNTIYF. In DNA, the CDR3 is TGTGCCAGCAGTTTAGGACAGGGCTACCGAAACACCATATATTTT.

The genes are TRBV6-1 and TRBJ1-2; D is unclear. CDR1 is MNHNS, CDR2 SASEGT, per germline. The V end lost 4 bases, the J end lost 0 bases, and 12 bases lay between the germline ends. The CDR3 is 15 residues long. This CDR3 reads CASSVGDFTNYGYTF. CDR3 coding DNA: TGTGCCAGCAGTGTAGGTGACTTTACTAACTATGGCTACACCTTC.

The chain is built from TRBV28 and TRBJ1-1, with D tentatively TRBD1 (5 bases). The CDR3 consists of 15 residues. Per the germline V gene, CDR1 is MDHEN and CDR2 is SYDVKM. Trimming pared 0 bases from V and 0 bases from J, leaving 8 bases between. CDR3: CASSLWDKLNTEAFF. As DNA, the CDR3 is TGTGCCAGCAGTTTATGGGACAAGCTGAACACTGAAGCTTTCTTT. The full variable domain, its missing parts supplied by reference TRBV28 and TRBJ1-1, is DVKVTQSSRYLVKRTGEKVFLECVQDMDHENMFWYRQDPGLGLRLIYFSYDVKMKEKGDIPEGYSVSREKKERFSLILESASTNQTSMYLCASSLWDKLNTEAFFGQGTRLTVV.